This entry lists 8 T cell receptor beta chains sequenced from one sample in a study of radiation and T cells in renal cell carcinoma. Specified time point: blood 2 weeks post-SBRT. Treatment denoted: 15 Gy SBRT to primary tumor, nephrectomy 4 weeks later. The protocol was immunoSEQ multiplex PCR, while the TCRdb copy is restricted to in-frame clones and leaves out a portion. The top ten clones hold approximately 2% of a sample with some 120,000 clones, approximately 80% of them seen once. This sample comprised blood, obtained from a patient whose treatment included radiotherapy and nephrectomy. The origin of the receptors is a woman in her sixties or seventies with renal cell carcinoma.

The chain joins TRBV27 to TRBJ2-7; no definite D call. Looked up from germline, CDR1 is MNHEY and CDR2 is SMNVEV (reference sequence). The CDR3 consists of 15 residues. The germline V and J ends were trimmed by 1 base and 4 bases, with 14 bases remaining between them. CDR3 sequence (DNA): TGTGCCAGCAGTTTATTGGCCTATACCCCATACGAGCAGTACTTC. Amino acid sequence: CASSLLAYTPYEQYF.

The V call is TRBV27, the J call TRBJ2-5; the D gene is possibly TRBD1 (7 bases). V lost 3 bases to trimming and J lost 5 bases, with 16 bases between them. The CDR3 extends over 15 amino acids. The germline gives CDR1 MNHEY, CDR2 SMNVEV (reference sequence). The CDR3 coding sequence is TGTGCCAGCAGTTTGGGGGTCAGGGGGAGGGAGACCCAGTACTTC. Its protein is CASSLGVRGRETQYF.

Here the CDR3 DNA reads TGTGCCAGCAGCACGGGCTTGGGGGAGACCCAGTACTTC. Translating it yields CASSTGLGETQYF. The rearrangement links TRBV11-3 to TRBJ2-5; D unclear. Trimming pared 5 bases from V and 5 bases from J, leaving 12 bases between. The CDR3 sequence is 13 residues long. The germline V gene has CDR1 SGHNT and CDR2 YENEEA.

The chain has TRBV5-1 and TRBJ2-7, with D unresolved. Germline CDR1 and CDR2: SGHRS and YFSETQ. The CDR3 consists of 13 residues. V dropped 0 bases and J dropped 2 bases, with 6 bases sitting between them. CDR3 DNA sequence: TGCGCCAGCAGCTTGGACAGCACCTACGAGCAGTACTTC. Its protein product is CASSLDSTYEQYF.

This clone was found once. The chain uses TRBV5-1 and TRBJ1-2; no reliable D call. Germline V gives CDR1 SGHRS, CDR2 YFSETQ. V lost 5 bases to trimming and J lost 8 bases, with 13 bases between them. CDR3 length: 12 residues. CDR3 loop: CASSYGRWGYTF. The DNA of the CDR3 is TGCGCCAGCAGTTACGGCCGGTGGGGCTACACCTTC.

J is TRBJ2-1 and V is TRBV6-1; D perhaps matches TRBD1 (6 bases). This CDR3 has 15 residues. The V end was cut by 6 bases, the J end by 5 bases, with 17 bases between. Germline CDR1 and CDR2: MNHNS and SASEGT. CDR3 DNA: TGTGCCAGCAGCGCCCTCCAGGGGATGCACAATGAGCAGTTCTTC. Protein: CASSALQGMHNEQFF.

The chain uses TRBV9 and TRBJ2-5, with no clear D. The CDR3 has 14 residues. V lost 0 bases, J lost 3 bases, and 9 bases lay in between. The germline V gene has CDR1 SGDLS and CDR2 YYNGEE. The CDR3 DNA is TGTGCCAGCAGCGTAGGGACGGTGGAAGAGACCCAGTACTTC. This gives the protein CASSVGTVEETQYF. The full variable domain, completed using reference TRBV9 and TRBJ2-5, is DSGVTQTPKHLITATGQRVTLRCSPRSGDLSVYWYQQSLDQGLQFLIQYYNGEERAKGNILERFSAQQFPDLHSELNLSSLELGDSALYFCASSVGTVEETQYFGPGTRLLVL.

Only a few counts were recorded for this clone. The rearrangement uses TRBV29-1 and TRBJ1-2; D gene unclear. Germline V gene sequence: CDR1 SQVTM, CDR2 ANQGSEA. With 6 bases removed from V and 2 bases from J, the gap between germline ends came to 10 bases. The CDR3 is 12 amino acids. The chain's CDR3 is CSVSDGNYGYTF. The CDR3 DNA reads TGCAGCGTATCTGACGGCAACTATGGCTACACCTTC.